This T cell receptor (beta chain) was profiled in a study of identical twins (dated by TCRdb to the mid-2010s). Some background on the complete study: To test whether fetal clonotypes persist, the study used deep sequencing on TCR alpha and beta repertoires from monozygotic twins, unrelated adults of various ages, and cord blood. Replicate twin experiments were performed at different times using different library preparation protocols to rule out contamination. The study at large found these results: Compared with coincidental sharing between unrelated individuals, out-of-frame TCR alpha sequences shared between twins showed an excess of sequences with low generation probability. Abundant cord blood beta clonotypes had fewer insertions, young adult naive repertoires showed a similar but weaker trend, and memory repertoires showed no such trend. Because the same donors could not be followed over many years, conclusions were based on cross-sectional statistical analysis. In monozygotic twins, recombination models systematically underestimated out-of-frame TCR alpha sharing, but the models matched the sharing seen between unrelated individuals. Invariant T cells such as MAIT and iNKT could partly confound zero-insertion analyses, though diverse VJ usage argued against this for most clonotypes. The excess sharing between twins in beta out-of-frame sequences was weaker because fewer shared sequences reduced the signal-to-noise ratio.

With respect to this clonotype: The antigen it recognizes is unknown. Per-nucleotide qualities are absent, and no much larger clonotype sits a single base away.

Libraries were constructed by 5' RACE. Sequencer: Illumina HiSeq 2000. A universal primer binding site was introduced by template switching, and a unique molecular identifier was present in the final cDNA, enabling accurate counting of TCR cDNA molecules. Specific primers in the conserved constant-segment region were used to synthesize first-strand cDNA for the TCR alpha and beta chains. Each cDNA library was double barcoded, with a SMART-Mk sample barcode plus Illumina barcodes, to control for contamination. TruSeq adapter sequences along with Illumina sample barcodes were introduced in two successive PCR steps. TCR alpha and beta cDNA libraries were sequenced on the Illumina HiSeq platform with custom primers. Under the source paper's analysis protocol: Raw reads were processed with MiGEC to extract unique molecular identifiers, and MiXCR was used to determine CDR3 positions. For each individual, recombination models were inferred using an EM algorithm with the repgenHMM and IGoR tools. The tcR package in R was used for shared clonotype analysis, with sharing normalized by the product of cloneset sizes. Out-of-frame nonproductive sequences were analyzed to study raw recombination free of thymic and clonal selection effects. TCRdb passed the public sequencing reads through fastp at Q25 and MiXCR, retaining productive beta sequences. When rows share a CDR3 protein, they turn into one entry using the most common DNA and genes. V and J calls and clone size were set by TCRdb, not the authors. The sample data list hundreds of thousands of distinct CDR3 sequences, and 15% to 20% of these were observed just once. The top ten hold roughly 14% of the sample.

V is reduced by 0 bases and J by 5 bases, leaving a spacing of 6 bases between them. In the germline V gene, CDR1 corresponds to MNHEY and CDR2 to SVGAGI. The CDR3 contains 13 residues, cysteine and phenylalanine counted. The kept DNA is CDR3 alone, 39 bases in frame from the first base. All donors were healthy Caucasians. The twin cohort consisted of three pairs of female monozygotic twins, all aged roughly 18 to 30 years. RNA for TCR libraries was isolated from peripheral blood mononuclear cells. The same sample was also studied in work on T cells expressing NK-cell markers. Per the second study: Eight donors provided sorted CD3+CD56+NKG2C+, CD3+CD56+NKG2C- and CD3+CD56-NKG2C+ T-cell subsets, whose TCR beta-chain repertoires were profiled. Seven of the eight sequenced donors were HCMV-seropositive and one was HCMV-seronegative. In several experiments an anti-gammadeltaTCR antibody was added to restrict sorting to alphabetaTCR-expressing T cells. In a handful of donors, the dominant CD3+CD56+NKG2C+ clonotypes were found to rank among the top 10 CD8+ clonotypes and to make up about 1.0-8% of CD8+ T cells. Those dominant clonotypes were again the most abundant among CD3+CD56-NKG2C+ cells in a handful of donors, at roughly 25-60.1%. It remained unclear whether the expanded NKG2C-expressing T cell clones were specific for HCMV antigens. All eight donors whose samples were sequenced were randomly selected healthy volunteers, three of them men and five women. To determine HCMV serostatus, a commercial ELISA kit was used to detect HCMV-specific IgG in serum. For a handful of donors, bulk peripheral blood T-cell repertoires were also sequenced from unsorted PBMC. Reads were demultiplexed and grouped by UMI with MIGEC, and clonotypes were assembled and quantified with MiTCR. To exclude erroneous sequences, only TCR cDNA sequences supported by at least two reads were retained. The tcR package was used for downstream repertoire analysis, and clonotypes were matched across fractions by CDR3 nucleotide sequence plus V segment. VDJmatch was used to annotate antigen specificity against VDJdb, with one amino acid substitution allowed in CDR3.

The sequence was collected from a woman aged 18-29 years in good health. What was sequenced was PBMCs. The rearrangement joined TRBV6-5 to TRBJ2-3, with the D call tentatively TRBD1 or TRBD2, each fitting 5 bases. The DNA sequence reads TGTGCCAGCAGTTACTCGAGGGGAGATACGCAGTATTTT. Translated, it gives CASSYSRGDTQYF.